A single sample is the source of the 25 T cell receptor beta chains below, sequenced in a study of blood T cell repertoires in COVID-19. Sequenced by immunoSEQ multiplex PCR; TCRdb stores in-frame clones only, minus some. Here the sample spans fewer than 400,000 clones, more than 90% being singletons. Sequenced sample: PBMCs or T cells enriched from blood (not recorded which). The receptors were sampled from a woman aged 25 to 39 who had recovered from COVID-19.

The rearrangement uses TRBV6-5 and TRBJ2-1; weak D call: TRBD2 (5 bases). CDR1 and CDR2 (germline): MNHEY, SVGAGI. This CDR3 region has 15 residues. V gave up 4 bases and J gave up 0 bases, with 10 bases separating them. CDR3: CASSLEEYSYNEQFF. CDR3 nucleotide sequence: TGTGCCAGCAGTTTGGAGGAGTACTCCTACAATGAGCAGTTCTTC.

Here the CDR3 reads CASRTGDSPLHF. The CDR3 region has the DNA TGTGCCAGCAGGACAGGGGATTCACCCCTCCACTTT. The J gene is TRBJ1-6, the V gene TRBV7-9; TRBD1 matches 8 bases. The CDR3 totals 12 residues. V lost 6 bases, J lost 8 bases, and 0 bases stayed unmatched. Germline V gives CDR1 SEHNR, CDR2 FQNEAQ (reference sequence).

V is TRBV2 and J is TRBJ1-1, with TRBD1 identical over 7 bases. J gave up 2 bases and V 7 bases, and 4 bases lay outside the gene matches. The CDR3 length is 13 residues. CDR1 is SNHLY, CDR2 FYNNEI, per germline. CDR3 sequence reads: CASTRQGNTEAFF. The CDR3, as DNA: TGTGCCAGCACCCGACAGGGTAACACTGAAGCTTTCTTT.

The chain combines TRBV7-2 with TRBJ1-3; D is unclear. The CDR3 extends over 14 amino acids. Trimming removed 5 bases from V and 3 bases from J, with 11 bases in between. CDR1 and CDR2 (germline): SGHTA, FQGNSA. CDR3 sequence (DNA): TGTGCCAGCAGCCTTAAGGAGTTTGGAAACACCATATATTTT. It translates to CASSLKEFGNTIYF.

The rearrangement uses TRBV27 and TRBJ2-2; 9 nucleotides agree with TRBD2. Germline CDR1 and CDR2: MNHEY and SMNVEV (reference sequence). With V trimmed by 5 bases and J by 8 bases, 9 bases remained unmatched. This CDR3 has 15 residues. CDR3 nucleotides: TGTGCCAGCAGTGTGTTAGCGGGAGTATCTGGGGAGCTGTTTTTT. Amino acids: CASSVLAGVSGELFF.

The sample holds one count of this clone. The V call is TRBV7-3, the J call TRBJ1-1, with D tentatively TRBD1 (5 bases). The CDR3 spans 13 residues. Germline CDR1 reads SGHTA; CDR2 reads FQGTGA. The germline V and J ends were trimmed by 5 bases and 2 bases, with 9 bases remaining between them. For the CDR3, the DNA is TGTGCCAGCAGCCCGGGGACTAACACTGAAGCTTTCTTT. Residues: CASSPGTNTEAFF.

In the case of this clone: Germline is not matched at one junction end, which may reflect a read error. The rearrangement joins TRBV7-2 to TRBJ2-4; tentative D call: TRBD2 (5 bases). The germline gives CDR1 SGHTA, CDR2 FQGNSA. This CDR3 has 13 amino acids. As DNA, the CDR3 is TGTGCCAGCAGTTCGCCAACCCCTAGCCGGTGGAACTTC. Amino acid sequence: CASSSPTPSRWNF.

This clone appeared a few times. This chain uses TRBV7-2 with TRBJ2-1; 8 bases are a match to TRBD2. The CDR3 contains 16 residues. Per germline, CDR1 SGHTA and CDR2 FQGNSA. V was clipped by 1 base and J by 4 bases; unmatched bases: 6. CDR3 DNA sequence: TGTGCCAGCAGCTTAGGGTACGGGAGGGTTTACAATGAGCAGTTCTTC. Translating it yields CASSLGYGRVYNEQFF.

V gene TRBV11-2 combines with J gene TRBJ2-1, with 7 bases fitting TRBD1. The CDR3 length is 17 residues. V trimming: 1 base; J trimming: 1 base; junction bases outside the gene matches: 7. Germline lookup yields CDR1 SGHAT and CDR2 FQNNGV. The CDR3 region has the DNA TGTGCCAGCAGCTTAGTAGCCGGGACAGTTTCCTACAATGAGCAGTTCTTC. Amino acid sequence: CASSLVAGTVSYNEQFF.

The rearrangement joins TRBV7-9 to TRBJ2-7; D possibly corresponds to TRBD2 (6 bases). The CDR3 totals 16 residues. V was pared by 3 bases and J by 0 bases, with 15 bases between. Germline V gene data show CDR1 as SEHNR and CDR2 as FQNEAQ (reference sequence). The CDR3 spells CASSLGAGLTSYEQYF. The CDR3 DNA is TGTGCCAGCAGCTTGGGCGCGGGACTGACCTCCTACGAGCAGTACTTC.

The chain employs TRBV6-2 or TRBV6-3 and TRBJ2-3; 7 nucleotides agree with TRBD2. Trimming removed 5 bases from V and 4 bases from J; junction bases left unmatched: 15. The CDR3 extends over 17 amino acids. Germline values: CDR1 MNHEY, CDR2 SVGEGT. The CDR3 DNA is TGTGCCAGCAGTAGACTAGCTTTTAGTGGGGATGCAGATACGCAGTATTTT. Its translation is CASSRLAFSGDADTQYF.

CDR3 protein: CASSPLDTEAFF. The CDR3 coding sequence is TGTGCCAGCAGCCCTCTAGACACTGAAGCTTTCTTT. This chain links TRBV9 with TRBJ1-1; D call uncertain. The germline V and J ends were trimmed by 4 bases and 3 bases, with 7 bases remaining between them. The germline V gene encodes CDR1 SGDLS and CDR2 YYNGEE. The CDR3 has 12 amino acids.

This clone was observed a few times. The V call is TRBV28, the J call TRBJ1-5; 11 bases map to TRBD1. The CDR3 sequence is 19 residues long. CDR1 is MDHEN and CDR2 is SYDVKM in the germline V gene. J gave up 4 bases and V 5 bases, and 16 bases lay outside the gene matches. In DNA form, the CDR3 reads TGTGCCAGCAGTCATGGGACAGGGGGACGGAAAGCAGCTAATCAGCCCCAGCATTTT. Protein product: CASSHGTGGRKAANQPQHF.

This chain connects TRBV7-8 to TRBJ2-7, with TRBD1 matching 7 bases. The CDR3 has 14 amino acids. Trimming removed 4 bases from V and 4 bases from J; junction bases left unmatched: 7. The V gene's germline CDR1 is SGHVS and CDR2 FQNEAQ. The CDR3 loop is CASSSPGQKYEQYF. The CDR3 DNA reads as TGTGCCAGCAGCTCGCCGGGACAGAAGTACGAGCAGTACTTC.

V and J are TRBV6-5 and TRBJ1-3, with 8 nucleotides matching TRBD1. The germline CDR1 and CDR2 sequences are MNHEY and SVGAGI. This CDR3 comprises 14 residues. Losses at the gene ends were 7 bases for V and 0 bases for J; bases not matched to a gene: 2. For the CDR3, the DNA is TGTGCCAGCAAGACAGGGGCCTCTGGAAACACCATATATTTT. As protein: CASKTGASGNTIYF.

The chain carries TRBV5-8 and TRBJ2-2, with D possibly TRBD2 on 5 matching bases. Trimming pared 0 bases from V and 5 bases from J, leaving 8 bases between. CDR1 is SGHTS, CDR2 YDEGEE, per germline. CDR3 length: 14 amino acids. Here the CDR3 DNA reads TGTGCCAGCAGCTTGGCGGGGTCTACCGGGGAGCTGTTTTTT. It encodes CASSLAGSTGELFF.

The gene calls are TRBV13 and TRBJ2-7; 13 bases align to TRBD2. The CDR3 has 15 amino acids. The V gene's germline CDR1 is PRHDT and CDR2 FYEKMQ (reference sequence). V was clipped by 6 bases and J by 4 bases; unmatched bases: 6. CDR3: CASRLAGGPGYEQYF. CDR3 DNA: TGTGCCAGCAGACTAGCGGGAGGGCCGGGATACGAGCAGTACTTC.

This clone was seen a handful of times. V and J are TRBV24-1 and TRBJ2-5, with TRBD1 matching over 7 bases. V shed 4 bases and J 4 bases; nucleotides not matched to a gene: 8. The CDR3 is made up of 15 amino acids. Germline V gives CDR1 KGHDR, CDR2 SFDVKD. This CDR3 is CATSDATGLGETQYF. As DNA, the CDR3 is TGTGCCACCAGTGACGCGACAGGGCTGGGAGAGACCCAGTACTTC.

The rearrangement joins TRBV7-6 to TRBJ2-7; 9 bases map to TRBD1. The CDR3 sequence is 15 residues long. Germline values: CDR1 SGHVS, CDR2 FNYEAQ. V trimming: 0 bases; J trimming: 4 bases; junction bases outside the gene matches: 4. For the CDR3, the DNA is TGTGCCAGCAGCTTAGCGCCCGGGACAGGGTACGAGCAGTACTTC. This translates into CASSLAPGTGYEQYF.

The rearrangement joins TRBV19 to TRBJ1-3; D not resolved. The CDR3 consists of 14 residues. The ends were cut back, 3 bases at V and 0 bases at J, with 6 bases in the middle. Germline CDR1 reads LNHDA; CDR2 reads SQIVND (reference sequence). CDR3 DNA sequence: TGTGCCAGTAGTATCTCGAGCTCTGGAAACACCATATATTTT. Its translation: CASSISSSGNTIYF.

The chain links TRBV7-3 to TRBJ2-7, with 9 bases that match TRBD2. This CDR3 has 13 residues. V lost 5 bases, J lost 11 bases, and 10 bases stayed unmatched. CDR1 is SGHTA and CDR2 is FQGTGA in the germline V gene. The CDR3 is CASSLGAGGPEYF. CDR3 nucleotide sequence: TGTGCCAGCAGCCTGGGGGCGGGAGGGCCCGAGTACTTC. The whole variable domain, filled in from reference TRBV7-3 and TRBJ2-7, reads GAGVSQTPSNKVTEKGKYVELRCDPISGHTALYWYRQSLGQGPEFLIYFQGTGAADDSGLPNDRFFAVRPEGSVSTLKIQRTERGDSAVYLCASSLGAGGPEYFGPGTRLTVT.

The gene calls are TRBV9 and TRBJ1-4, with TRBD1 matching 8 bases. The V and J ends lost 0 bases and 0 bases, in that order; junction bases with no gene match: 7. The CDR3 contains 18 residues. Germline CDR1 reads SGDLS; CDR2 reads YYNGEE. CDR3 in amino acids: CASSVAWTGLATNEKLFF. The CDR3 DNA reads TGTGCCAGCAGCGTAGCTTGGACAGGGCTGGCAACTAATGAAAAACTGTTTTTT.

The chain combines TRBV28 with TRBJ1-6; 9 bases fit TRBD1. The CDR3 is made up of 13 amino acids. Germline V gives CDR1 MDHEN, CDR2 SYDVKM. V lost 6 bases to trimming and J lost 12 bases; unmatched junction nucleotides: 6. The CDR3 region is CASRGQGSEPLHF. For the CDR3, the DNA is TGTGCCAGCAGAGGACAGGGGTCTGAACCCCTCCACTTT.

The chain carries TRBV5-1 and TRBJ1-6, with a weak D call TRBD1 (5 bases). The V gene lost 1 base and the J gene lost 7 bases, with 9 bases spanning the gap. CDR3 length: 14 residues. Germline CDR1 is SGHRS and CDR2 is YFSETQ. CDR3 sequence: CASSLTGANSPLHF. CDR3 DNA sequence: TGCGCCAGCAGCTTGACAGGAGCAAATTCACCCCTCCACTTT.

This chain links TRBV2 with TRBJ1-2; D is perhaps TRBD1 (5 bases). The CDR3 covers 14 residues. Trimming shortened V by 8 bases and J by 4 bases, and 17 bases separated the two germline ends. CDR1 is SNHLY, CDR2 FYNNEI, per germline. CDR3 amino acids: CASEGTTGSYGYTF. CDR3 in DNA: TGTGCCAGCGAGGGGACTACGGGCAGCTATGGCTACACCTTC.